The sequence of this T cell receptor (beta chain) was determined in a study of blood T cell repertoires in COVID-19. Across the study: Sites in the United States, Italy and Spain provided acute and convalescent COVID-19 samples. Sources were T cells, B-cell-depleted T cells, or PBMCs; the material itself was cDNA or gDNA.

The authors' processing: Reference gene primer amplification in the assay estimated nucleated cell counts. Clones were sequenced by immunoSEQ multiplex PCR, and TCRdb holds only the in-frame ones, with some missing. The DNA gave D and trimming, while V, J and clone size come from that table. Of 88,000 or so clones listed, over 75% are singletons. Germline V lookup: CDR1 SGHRS, CDR2 YFSETQ. The V segment lost 2 bases and the J segment 2 bases; nucleotides outside the gene matches: 6. CDR3 length: 15 amino acids. This clonotype was obtained from a man between 60 and 75 years old with acute or convalescent COVID-19. Sequencing input: peripheral blood. V is TRBV5-1 and J is TRBJ2-5; 7 nucleotides line up with TRBD2. CDR3 DNA: TGCGCCAGCAGCTTCCCCACAGCGGGACAAGAGACCCAGTACTTC. Amino acid sequence: CASSFPTAGQETQYF.